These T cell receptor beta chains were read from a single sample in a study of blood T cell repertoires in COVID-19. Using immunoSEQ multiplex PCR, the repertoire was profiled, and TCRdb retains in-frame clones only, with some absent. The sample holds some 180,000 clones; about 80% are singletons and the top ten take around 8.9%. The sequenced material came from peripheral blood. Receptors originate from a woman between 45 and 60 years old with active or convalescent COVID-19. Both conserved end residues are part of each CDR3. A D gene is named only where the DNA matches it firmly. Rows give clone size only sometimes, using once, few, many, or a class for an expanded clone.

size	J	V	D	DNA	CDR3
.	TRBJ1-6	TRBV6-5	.	TGTGCCAGCAGTTTTGGCAGGGCCAGTTCACCCCTCCACTTT	CASSFGRASSPLHF
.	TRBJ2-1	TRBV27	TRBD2	TGTGCCAGCAGACCCGGGACTAGCGGGGTCTACAATGAGCAGTTCTTC	CASRPGTSGVYNEQFF
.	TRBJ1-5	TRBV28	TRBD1	TGTGCCAGCAGTCAGGGGGCATTCCAGCCCCAGCATTTT	CASSQGAFQPQHF
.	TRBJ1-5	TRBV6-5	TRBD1	TGTGCCAGCAGGGAGACAGGGGCCCCCAATCAGCCCCAGCATTTT	CASRETGAPNQPQHF
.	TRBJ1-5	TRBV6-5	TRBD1	TGTGCCAGCAGCGACACAACAGGGGGTGACAAGCATTTT	CASSDTTGGDKHF
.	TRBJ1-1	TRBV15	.	TGTGCCACCAGCAGGGGCCTAAACACTGAAGCTTTCTTT	CATSRGLNTEAFF
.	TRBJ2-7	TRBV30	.	TGTGCCTGGAGTCGGGATACCTACGAGCAGTACTTC	CAWSRDTYEQYF
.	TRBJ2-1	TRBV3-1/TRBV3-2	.	TGTGCCAGCAGCTTCTCCTCCTCCCACTCGCGGCAGTTCTTC	CASSFSSSHSRQFF
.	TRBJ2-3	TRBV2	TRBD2	TGTGCCAGCAGTGCGCTAGCGGGGGTTGGCACAGATACGCAGTATTTT	CASSALAGVGTDTQYF
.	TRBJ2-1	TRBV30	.	TGTGCCTGGAGTGTGGGAGGGGGCTCCTACAATGAGCAGTTCTTC	CAWSVGGGSYNEQFF
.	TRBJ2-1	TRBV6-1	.	TGTGCCAGCAGTGACAGGGCAAAGTCCTACAATGAGCAGTTCTTC	CASSDRAKSYNEQFF
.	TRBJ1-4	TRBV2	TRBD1	TGTGCCAGCAGTCAAGTTGGACAGGCTAATGAAAAACTGTTTTTT	CASSQVGQANEKLFF
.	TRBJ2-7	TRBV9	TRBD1	TGTGCCAGTTCACAGGGGGCGTCCTCCTACGAGCAGTACTTC	CASSQGASSYEQYF
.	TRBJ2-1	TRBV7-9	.	TGTGCCAGCAGGCTAGGGGGAGATGAGCAGTTCTTC	CASRLGGDEQFF
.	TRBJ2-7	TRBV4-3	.	TGCGCCAGCAGCCAAGAAATCCAGGGCCAGCAGTACTTC	CASSQEIQGQQYF
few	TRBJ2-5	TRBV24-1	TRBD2	TGTGCCACCAGTTCCGGGACTAGCGGGGGGCAAGAGACCCAGTACTTC	CATSSGTSGGQETQYF
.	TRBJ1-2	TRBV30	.	TGTGCCTGGGGGGGCGCGTTTGGCTACACCTTC	CAWGGAFGYTF
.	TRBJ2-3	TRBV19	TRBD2	TGTGCCAGTACTCCGACTAGCGGTCACTATACGCAGTATTTT	CASTPTSGHYTQYF
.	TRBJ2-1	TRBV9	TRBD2	TGTGCCAGCAGCGGATCTCTAGCGGGAGGTCTCAATGAGCAGTTCTTC	CASSGSLAGGLNEQFF
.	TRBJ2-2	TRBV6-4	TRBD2	TGTGCCAGCAGAAGACTAGCGGCGAACACCGGGGAGCTGTTTTTT	CASRRLAANTGELFF
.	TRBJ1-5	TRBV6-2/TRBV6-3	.	TGTGCCAGCAGCTGGGGACGGGGAGGGAATCAGCCCCAGCATTTT	CASSWGRGGNQPQHF
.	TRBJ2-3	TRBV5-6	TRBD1	TGTGCCAGCAGGTTGCCGGGACAGGGCCTAACAGATACGCAGTATTTT	CASRLPGQGLTDTQYF
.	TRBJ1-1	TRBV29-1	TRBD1	TGCAGCGCCCTGACAGGGGGGAACACTGAAGCTTTCTTT	CSALTGGNTEAFF
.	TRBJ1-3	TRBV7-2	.	TGTGCCAGCAGCGCCCAGGGTGGAAACACCATATATTTT	CASSAQGGNTIYF
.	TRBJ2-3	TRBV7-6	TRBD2	TGTGCCAGCAGCTTAGGCGCTGCGGGGGGGGTAACAGATACGCAGTATTTT	CASSLGAAGGVTDTQYF
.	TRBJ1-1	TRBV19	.	TGTGCCAGTAGCCGACAGGTTATGAACACTGAAGCTTTCTTT	CASSRQVMNTEAFF
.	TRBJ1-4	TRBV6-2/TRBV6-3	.	TGTGCCAGCAGTTACCCCAGGATTAATGAAAAACTGTTTTTT	CASSYPRINEKLFF